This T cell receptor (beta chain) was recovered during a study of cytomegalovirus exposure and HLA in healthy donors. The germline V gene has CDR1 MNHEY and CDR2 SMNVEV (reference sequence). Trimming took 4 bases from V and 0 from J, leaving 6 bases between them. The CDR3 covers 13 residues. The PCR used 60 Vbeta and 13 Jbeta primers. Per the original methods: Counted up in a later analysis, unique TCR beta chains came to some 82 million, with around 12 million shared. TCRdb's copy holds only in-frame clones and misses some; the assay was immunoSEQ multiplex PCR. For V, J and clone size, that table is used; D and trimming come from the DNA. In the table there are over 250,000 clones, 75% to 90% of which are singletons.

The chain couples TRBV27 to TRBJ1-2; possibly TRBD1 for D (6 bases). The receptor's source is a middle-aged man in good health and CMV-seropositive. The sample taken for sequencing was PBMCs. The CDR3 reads CASSWTANYGYTF. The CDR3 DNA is TGTGCCAGCAGTTGGACAGCTAACTATGGCTACACCTTC.